A single sample is the source of the 13 T cell receptor beta chains below, sequenced in a study of cytomegalovirus exposure and HLA in healthy donors. It was with 60 Vbeta and 13 Jbeta primers that the PCR ran. The assay was immunoSEQ multiplex PCR, and TCRdb's table has in-frame clones only and misses some. This table holds about 150,000 clones, about 85% found once. The sequencing sample was made of PBMCs. These receptors all come from a man aged 18 to 30 in good health and CMV-seronegative.

The chain has TRBV27 and TRBJ1-2; 7 bases fit TRBD1. Germline-derived CDR1 and CDR2 are MNHEY and SMNVEV (reference sequence). CDR3 length: 14 residues. With V trimmed by 6 bases and J by 2 bases, 6 bases remained unmatched. CDR3 in DNA: TGTGCCAGCAGCCTTACAGGGGCCAACTATGGCTACACCTTC. It is translated as CASSLTGANYGYTF.

V and J are TRBV5-1 and TRBJ2-7, with D perhaps TRBD1 (5 bases). V was pared by 4 bases and J by 3 bases, with 8 bases between. From germline, CDR1 is SGHRS and CDR2 YFSETQ. The CDR3 length is 12 residues. In DNA, the CDR3 is TGCGCCAGCAGCCCTACAGGCTACGAGCAGTACTTC. This sequence encodes CASSPTGYEQYF.

The rearrangement links TRBV9 to TRBJ2-5; the D gene is possibly TRBD1 (6 bases). The length of the CDR3 is 16 residues. Deletions cut 4 bases from V and 7 bases from J, with 23 bases between. CDR1 SGDLS and CDR2 YYNGEE come from the germline V gene. The CDR3 spells CASSPHSSQGSGTQYF. In nucleotides, the CDR3 is TGTGCCAGCAGCCCCCACAGCTCACAGGGCTCCGGGACCCAGTACTTC.

The chain has TRBV7-2 and TRBJ1-5; D possibly corresponds to TRBD1 (5 bases). Germline lookup yields CDR1 SGHTA and CDR2 FQGNSA. The V end was cut by 1 base, the J end by 6 bases, with 7 bases between. CDR3 size: 13 residues. The DNA for the CDR3 is TGTGCCAGCAGCTTAGGTAGGGGTCAGCCCCAGCATTTT. The encoded protein is CASSLGRGQPQHF. Drawing the rest from reference TRBV7-2 and TRBJ1-5, the complete variable domain is GAGVSQSPSNKVTEKGKDVELRCDPISGHTALYWYRQSLGQGLEFLIYFQGNSAPDKSGLPSDRFSAERTGGSVSTLTIQRTQQEDSAVYLCASSLGRGQPQHFGDGTRLSIL.

The gene calls are TRBV28 and TRBJ2-3; no clear D. Trimming pared 1 base from V and 5 bases from J, leaving 10 bases between. Germline CDR1 reads MDHEN; CDR2 reads SYDVKM. The CDR3 sequence is 14 residues long. The CDR3 sequence: CASSLSGLRDTQYF. The CDR3 region has the DNA TGTGCCAGCAGTTTATCGGGTCTCAGAGATACGCAGTATTTT. Filled out from reference TRBV28 and TRBJ2-3, the complete variable domain reads DVKVTQSSRYLVKRTGEKVFLECVQDMDHENMFWYRQDPGLGLRLIYFSYDVKMKEKGDIPEGYSVSREKKERFSLILESASTNQTSMYLCASSLSGLRDTQYFGPGTRLTVL.

The rearrangement joins TRBV4-3 to TRBJ1-4; TRBD1 might be the D (6 bases). The CDR3 sequence is 16 residues long. The V gene lost 0 bases and the J gene lost 8 bases, with 16 bases spanning the gap. Germline CDR1 and CDR2: LGHNA and YSLEER. The CDR3 bases are TGCGCCAGCAGCCAAGATCCGGGGGCGGGAGGGGAAAAACTGTTTTTT. Amino acids: CASSQDPGAGGEKLFF.

V usage is TRBV28 and J usage is TRBJ1-5, with a possible D match to TRBD1 (6 bases). Germline values: CDR1 MDHEN, CDR2 SYDVKM. V lost 5 bases and J 9 bases, leaving 20 bases between the germline ends. The length of the CDR3 is 15 residues. CDR3 loop: CASSKDSAILGPQHF. In nucleotides, the CDR3 is TGTGCCAGCAGTAAGGACAGCGCCATTCTGGGGCCCCAGCATTTT.

J is TRBJ1-2 and V is TRBV6-5, with D possibly matching TRBD1 (5 bases). The CDR3 loop spans 12 amino acids. Germline V gives CDR1 MNHEY, CDR2 SVGAGI. V shed 6 bases and J shed 3 bases, with 8 bases lying between them. The DNA for the CDR3 is TGTGCCAGCAGAAGACAGTACTATGGCTACACCTTC. It codes for CASRRQYYGYTF.

The V gene is TRBV2, the J gene TRBJ2-3; 7 bases are a match to TRBD2. V shed 5 bases and J 1 base; nucleotides not matched to a gene: 6. This CDR3 is built from 15 residues. CDR1 and CDR2 from the germline V gene are SNHLY and FYNNEI. CDR3 region: CASSTGEGGTDTQYF. CDR3 coding DNA: TGTGCCAGCAGTACCGGGGAGGGAGGCACAGATACGCAGTATTTT.

The chain joins TRBV4-3 to TRBJ1-5; no reliable D call. The germline gives CDR1 LGHNA, CDR2 YSLEER. The length of the CDR3 is 16 residues. Trimming took off 0 bases at V and 0 bases at J, with 9 bases between the two ends. As DNA, the CDR3 is TGCGCCAGCAGCCAAGATTACAGCCTTAGCAATCAGCCCCAGCATTTT. It codes for CASSQDYSLSNQPQHF.

This sequence joins TRBV19 and TRBJ1-4; the D is unclear. This CDR3 comprises 13 residues. V was clipped by 2 bases and J by 7 bases, with 8 bases between them. Germline loops: CDR1 LNHDA, CDR2 SQIVND (reference sequence). Here the CDR3 reads CASSISEGEKLFF. CDR3 DNA: TGTGCCAGTAGTATATCCGAGGGTGAAAAACTGTTTTTT.

This chain joins TRBV29-1 and TRBJ1-2; D remains unclear. The V end lost 1 base, the J end lost 6 bases, and 27 bases lay between the germline ends. CDR3 length equals 18 residues. Germline V gene sequence: CDR1 SQVTM, CDR2 ANQGSEA. The CDR3 region has the DNA TGCAGCGTTGAAGGGTATCCGGGCAGCGGCTCGAGGATAGATGGCTACACCTTC. It yields the protein CSVEGYPGSGSRIDGYTF.

This rearrangement joins TRBV7-2 to TRBJ2-7; 8 bases agree with TRBD2. The germline V gene has CDR1 SGHTA and CDR2 FQGNSA. V lost 7 bases and J lost 5; bases outside the gene matches: 10. The CDR3 extends over 14 amino acids. The CDR3 coding sequence is TGTGCCAGCACCCACGGGCGGGAGGCCAACGAGCAGTACTTC. Translated, it gives CASTHGREANEQYF.